This TCR beta chain was sequenced in a study of blood T cell repertoires in COVID-19. Study processing details: For nucleated cells, counts were estimated from reference gene primer amplification. Here immunoSEQ multiplex PCR was the method, and the copy in TCRdb shows in-frame clones only, minus some. That table furnishes V, J and clone size, whereas the DNA furnished D and trimming. Among more than 70,000 clones, roughly 80% were seen once, and the ten largest hold approximately 33%. The sequence was collected from a woman in her 70s with acute or convalescent COVID-19. Sequencing was carried out using peripheral blood.

CDR3 sequence (DNA): TGTGCCAGCAGCCAAGATTTCACAGAGAGAAACACCATATATTTT. Its protein product is CASSQDFTERNTIYF. The V call is TRBV3-1 (or the pseudogene TRBV3-2), the J call TRBJ1-3, with D unclear. V was pared by 0 bases and J by 5 bases, with 11 bases between. Germline loops: CDR1 LGHDT, CDR2 YNNKEL (reference sequence). The CDR3 covers 15 residues.